These 4 T cell receptor beta chains originate from one sample sequenced in a study of human thymus T cells. The protocol was immunoSEQ multiplex PCR, while the TCRdb copy is restricted to in-frame clones and leaves out a portion. This sample has 86,000 or so clones, with around 96% found just once. The source of the thymus tissue was resections taken during corrective heart surgery. Sequenced: thymus tissue. These receptors came from a boy in the first two years of life with a congenital heart defect but otherwise immunologically healthy.

The chain links TRBV7-2 to TRBJ2-7, with a tentative D call TRBD2 (5 bases). Looked up from germline, CDR1 is SGHTA and CDR2 is FQGNSA. Trimming stripped 5 bases from V and 3 bases from J, with 20 bases between. The CDR3 contains 16 residues. CDR3 protein: CASSPPGVSGVYEQYF. The CDR3 DNA is TGTGCCAGCAGCCCCCCCGGGGTGAGCGGAGTCTACGAGCAGTACTTC. Drawing the rest from reference TRBV7-2 and TRBJ2-7, the complete variable domain is GAGVSQSPSNKVTEKGKDVELRCDPISGHTALYWYRQSLGQGLEFLIYFQGNSAPDKSGLPSDRFSAERTGGSVSTLTIQRTQQEDSAVYLCASSPPGVSGVYEQYFGPGTRLTVT.

J is TRBJ1-6 and V is TRBV6-5; TRBD1 aligns across 8 bases. V lost 4 bases and J lost 5; bases outside the gene matches: 7. The CDR3 is 16 residues long. Germline loops: CDR1 MNHEY, CDR2 SVGAGI. The CDR3 DNA reads as TGTGCCAGCAGTTTCATATGGACAGGGAATAATTCACCCCTCCACTTT. Translation gives CASSFIWTGNNSPLHF.

This clone has just one count. The rearrangement uses TRBV27 and TRBJ2-7; 9 nucleotides match TRBD1. Germline V lookup: CDR1 MNHEY, CDR2 SMNVEV (reference sequence). This CDR3 has 15 amino acids. V was pared by 4 bases and J by 2 bases, with 6 bases of the junction left unmatched. Here the CDR3 reads CASSSTGTGTYEQYF. CDR3 nucleotide sequence: TGTGCCAGCAGTTCGACCGGGACAGGGACCTACGAGCAGTACTTC.

The J gene is TRBJ2-7, the V gene TRBV19; the match to TRBD1 covers 7 bases. The CDR3 extends over 14 amino acids. V was pared by 5 bases and J by 3 bases, with 7 bases of the junction left unmatched. Germline V gene data show CDR1 as LNHDA and CDR2 as SQIVND (reference sequence). This CDR3 reads CASSPGTAYYEQYF. CDR3 DNA: TGTGCCAGTAGTCCCGGGACAGCCTACTACGAGCAGTACTTC.